This record concerns one T cell receptor beta chain sequence. Its antigen is unknown. Progressors' blood was drawn at hyperthyroidism diagnosis, before ophthalmopathy symptoms. There are 14 residues in the CDR3. Germline V gives CDR1 MNHEY, CDR2 SVGEGT. Trimming removed 2 bases from V and 0 bases from J, with 8 bases in between. There were TCR beta CDR3 regions amplified from RNA transcripts. HTBI primers drove first-round RT-PCR of the TCR CDR3. TCRdb independently ran MiXCR on the multiplex PCR reads; one entry per CDR3 protein. The repertoire holds about 250,000 distinct CDR3 sequences, approximately 14% seen once, with around 30% in the top ten. The sample belongs to a study of T cells in Graves' hyperthyroidism and ophthalmopathy. On the study more broadly: Peripheral blood samples were taken at initial diagnosis, prior to any treatment.

Study results and limitations: Blood also showed most of the thyroid clonotypes that were expanded above 0.001. Separation of ophthalmopathy from stable hyperthyroidism was achieved by a 13 V-J model.

The chain carries TRBV6-2 or TRBV6-3 and TRBJ2-7; D ambiguous. The receptor was derived from a woman aged 50 to 65 with Graves' hyperthyroidism that later progressed to Graves' ophthalmopathy. Input material: blood. CDR3 sequence (DNA): TGTGCCAGCAGTTACACGGACGGCTCCTACGAGCAGTACTTC. Protein: CASSYTDGSYEQYF.